This entry describes one T cell receptor (beta chain). Its antigen is currently unknown. TCRdb's table, derived via immunoSEQ multiplex PCR, lists solely in-frame clones and lacks some. The sample has approximately 21,000 clones, about 83% seen once. This entry belongs to a study of PD-1 blockade in classical Hodgkin lymphoma. Findings and caveats of the study: The study reported lower baseline TCR diversity in newly diagnosed patients than in healthy donors.

CDR3 length equals 13 residues. Trimming left V 7 bases short and J 1 base short, with 10 bases between. CDR1 and CDR2 (germline): MNHEY, SVGAGI. Indicated time point: newly diagnosed, previously untreated cHL patient sample. After thawing, PBMCs were subjected to magnetic negative selection to isolate CD8+ T cells. The V and J genes are TRBV6-5 and TRBJ1-1, with D possibly being TRBD1 (5 bases). Material for sequencing was CD8+ T cells from blood. The sequence was obtained from a human donor with classical Hodgkin lymphoma. As DNA, the CDR3 is TGTGCCAGCAACAGGTCACCGAACACTGAAGCTTTCTTT. Translated, it gives CASNRSPNTEAFF.